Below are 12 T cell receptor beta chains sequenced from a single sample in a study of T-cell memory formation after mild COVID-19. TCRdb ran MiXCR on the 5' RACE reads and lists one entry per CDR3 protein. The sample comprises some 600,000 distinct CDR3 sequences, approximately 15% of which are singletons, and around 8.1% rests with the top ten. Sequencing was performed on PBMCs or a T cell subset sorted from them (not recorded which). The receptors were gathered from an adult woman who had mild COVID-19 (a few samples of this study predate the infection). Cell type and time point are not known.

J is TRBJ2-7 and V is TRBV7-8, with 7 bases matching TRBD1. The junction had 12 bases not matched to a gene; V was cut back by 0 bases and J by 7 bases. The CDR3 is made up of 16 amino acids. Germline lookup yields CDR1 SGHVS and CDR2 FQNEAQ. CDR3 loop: CASSLALSDPGGEQYF. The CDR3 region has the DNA TGTGCCAGCAGCTTAGCGTTGTCAGATCCAGGGGGTGAGCAGTACTTC.

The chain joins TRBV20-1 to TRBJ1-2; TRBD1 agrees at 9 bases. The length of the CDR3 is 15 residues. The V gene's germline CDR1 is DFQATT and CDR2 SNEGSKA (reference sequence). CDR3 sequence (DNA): TGCAGATTTGGTACAGGGGGCGGTCTAGACTATGGCTACACCTTC. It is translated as CRFGTGGGLDYGYTF.

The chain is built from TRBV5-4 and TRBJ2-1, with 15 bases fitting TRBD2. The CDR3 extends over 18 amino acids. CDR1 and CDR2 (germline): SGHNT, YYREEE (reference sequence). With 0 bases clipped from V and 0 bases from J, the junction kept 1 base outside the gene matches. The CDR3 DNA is TGTGCCAGCAGCTTGGGGACTAGCGGGGGGGCCTCCTACAATGAGCAGTTCTTC. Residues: CASSLGTSGGASYNEQFF.

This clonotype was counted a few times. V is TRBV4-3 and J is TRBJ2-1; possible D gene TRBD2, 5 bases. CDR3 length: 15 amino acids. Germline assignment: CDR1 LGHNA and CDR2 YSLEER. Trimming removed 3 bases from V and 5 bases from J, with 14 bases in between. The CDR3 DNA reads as TGCGCCAGCAGCCATCCTCTTGGGAGAGACAATGAGCAGTTCTTC. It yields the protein CASSHPLGRDNEQFF.

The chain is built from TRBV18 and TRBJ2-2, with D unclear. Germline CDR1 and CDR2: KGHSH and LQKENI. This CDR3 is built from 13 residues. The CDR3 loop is CRRRPSNTGELFF. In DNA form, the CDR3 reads TGTAGAAGGCGGCCCTCGAACACCGGGGAGCTGTTTTTT.

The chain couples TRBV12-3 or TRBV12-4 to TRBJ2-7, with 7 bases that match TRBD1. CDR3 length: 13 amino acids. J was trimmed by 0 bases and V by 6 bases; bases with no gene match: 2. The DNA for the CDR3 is TGTGCCAGCAGAGACAGGGCCTCCTACGAGCAGTACTTC. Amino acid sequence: CASRDRASYEQYF.

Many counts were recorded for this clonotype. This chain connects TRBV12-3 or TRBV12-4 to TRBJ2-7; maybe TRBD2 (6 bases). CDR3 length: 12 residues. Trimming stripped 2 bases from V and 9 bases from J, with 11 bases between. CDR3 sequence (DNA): TGTGCCAGCAGTTTATCCCACGGGGGGCAGTACTTC. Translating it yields CASSLSHGGQYF.

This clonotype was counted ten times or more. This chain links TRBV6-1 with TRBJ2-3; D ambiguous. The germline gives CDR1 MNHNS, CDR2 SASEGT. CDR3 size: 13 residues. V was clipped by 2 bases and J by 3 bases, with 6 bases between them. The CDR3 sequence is CASSELGTDTQYF. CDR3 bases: TGTGCCAGCAGTGAACTCGGGACAGATACGCAGTATTTT.

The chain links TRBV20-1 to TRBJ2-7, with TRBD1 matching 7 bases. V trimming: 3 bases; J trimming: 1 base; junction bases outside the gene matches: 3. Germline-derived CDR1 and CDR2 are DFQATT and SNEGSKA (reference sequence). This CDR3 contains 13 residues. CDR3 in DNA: TGCAGTGCTAGGACGGGACAGTCCTACGAGCAGTACTTC. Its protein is CSARTGQSYEQYF.

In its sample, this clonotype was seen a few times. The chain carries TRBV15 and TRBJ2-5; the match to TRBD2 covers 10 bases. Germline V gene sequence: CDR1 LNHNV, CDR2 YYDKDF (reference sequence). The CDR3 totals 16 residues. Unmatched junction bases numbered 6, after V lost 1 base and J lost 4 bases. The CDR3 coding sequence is TGTGCCACCAGCAGAGGTGGGACTAGCGAGGGAGAGACCCAGTACTTC. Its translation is CATSRGGTSEGETQYF.

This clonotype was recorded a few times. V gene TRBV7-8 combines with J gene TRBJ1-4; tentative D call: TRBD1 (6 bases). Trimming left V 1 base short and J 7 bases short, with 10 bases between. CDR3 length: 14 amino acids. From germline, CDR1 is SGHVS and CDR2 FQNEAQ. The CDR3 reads CASSLGRGAEKLFF. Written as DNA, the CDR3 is TGTGCCAGCAGCTTAGGTCGGGGGGCTGAAAAACTGTTTTTT.

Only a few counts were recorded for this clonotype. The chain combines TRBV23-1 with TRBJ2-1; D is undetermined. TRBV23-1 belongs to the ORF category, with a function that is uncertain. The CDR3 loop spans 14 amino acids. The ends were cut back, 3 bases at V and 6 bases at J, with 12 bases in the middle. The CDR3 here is CASSHQESPNEQFF. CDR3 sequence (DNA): TGCGCCAGCAGTCATCAGGAGTCCCCCAATGAGCAGTTCTTC.